Shown below are 20 T cell receptor beta chains from a single sample sequenced in a study of blood T cell repertoires in COVID-19. Sequencing used immunoSEQ multiplex PCR; TCRdb keeps in-frame clones, though not all of them. The table has around 160,000 clones, around 84% seen once. Sequencing input: peripheral blood. The receptors originated from a man aged 60 to 75 with active or convalescent COVID-19.

V gene TRBV29-1 combines with J gene TRBJ1-2, with TRBD1 identical over 8 bases. The CDR3 runs 11 residues. The V and J ends lost 2 bases and 8 bases, in that order; junction bases with no gene match: 1. Germline V gives CDR1 SQVTM, CDR2 ANQGSEA. The CDR3 sequence is CSVETGGGYTF. The CDR3 nucleotides are TGCAGCGTTGAAACAGGGGGAGGCTACACCTTC.

V gene TRBV29-1 combines with J gene TRBJ2-3; D remains ambiguous. Germline V lookup: CDR1 SQVTM, CDR2 ANQGSEA. CDR3 length: 14 residues. Trimming left V 1 base short and J 4 bases short, with 12 bases between. The CDR3 nucleotides read TGCAGCGTTGAAGTCCAGCGCGGAGCAGATACGCAGTATTTT. This sequence encodes CSVEVQRGADTQYF.

This clone was detected ten times or more. This chain connects TRBV18 to TRBJ2-1, with D perhaps TRBD2 (6 bases). Germline CDR1 KGHSH, CDR2 LQKENI. V was shortened by 6 bases and J by 8 bases, with 14 bases between the two germline ends. CDR3 length equals 13 residues. CDR3 protein: CASSARSGDEQFF. Written as DNA, the CDR3 is TGTGCCAGCTCTGCCCGGTCGGGGGATGAGCAGTTCTTC.

The CDR3: CATSPPGQKSKQYF. CDR3 coding DNA: TGTGCCACCAGTCCTCCGGGACAGAAGAGTAAGCAGTACTTC. This chain joins TRBV24-1 and TRBJ2-7; 7 bases are a match to TRBD1. Germline CDR1 KGHDR, CDR2 SFDVKD. Losses at the gene ends were 6 bases for V and 8 bases for J; bases not matched to a gene: 12. The CDR3 has 14 amino acids.

This chain links TRBV3-1 (or the pseudogene TRBV3-2) with TRBJ1-6; D call uncertain. V shed 4 bases and J shed 0 bases, with 16 bases lying between them. This CDR3 is 18 amino acids long. Per germline, CDR1 LGHDT and CDR2 YNNKEL (reference sequence). The CDR3 is CASSRNRRGSSYNSPLHF. The CDR3 coding sequence is TGTGCCAGCAGCCGAAATCGACGGGGAAGCTCCTATAATTCACCCCTCCACTTT.

This rearrangement joins TRBV24-1 to TRBJ2-1; TRBD2 matches at 12 bases. J gave up 5 bases and V 3 bases, and 4 bases lay outside the gene matches. Germline loops: CDR1 KGHDR, CDR2 SFDVKD. This CDR3 comprises 16 residues. This chain's CDR3 is CATSDTSGRTHNEQFF. In DNA, the CDR3 is TGTGCCACCAGTGATACTAGCGGGAGGACGCACAATGAGCAGTTCTTC.

There are a few counts of this clone. The chain has TRBV9 and TRBJ2-7; 10 bases are shared with TRBD1. V lost 0 bases and J lost 2; bases outside the gene matches: 2. This CDR3 is 15 amino acids long. Germline lookup yields CDR1 SGDLS and CDR2 YYNGEE. The CDR3 DNA follows: TGTGCCAGCAGCGTAGGACAGGGGGCCACCTACGAGCAGTACTTC. Amino acids: CASSVGQGATYEQYF.

The chain joins TRBV7-9 to TRBJ2-1; 12 nucleotides agree with TRBD2. The germline CDR1 and CDR2 sequences are SEHNR and FQNEAQ (reference sequence). This CDR3 spans 16 amino acids. V lost 4 bases, J lost 8 bases, and 9 bases stayed unmatched. This CDR3 reads CASSSTTSGSWDEQFF. In DNA, the CDR3 is TGTGCCAGCAGCTCCACGACTAGCGGGAGTTGGGATGAGCAGTTCTTC.

The rearrangement uses TRBV9 and TRBJ2-1; weak D call: TRBD2 (7 bases). Trimming removed 0 bases at V and 4 bases at J, with 8 bases between. Germline V gene data show CDR1 as SGDLS and CDR2 as YYNGEE. The CDR3 length is 14 residues. CDR3 loop: CASSVEGGYNEQFF. The CDR3 DNA reads as TGTGCCAGCAGCGTAGAGGGGGGGTACAATGAGCAGTTCTTC.

The chain employs TRBV30 and TRBJ1-3; possible D gene TRBD1, 6 bases. V was shortened by 2 bases and J by 2 bases, with 16 bases between the two germline ends. This CDR3 region has 16 residues. Germline V gene data show CDR1 as GTSNPN and CDR2 as SVGIG (reference sequence). This CDR3 is CAWSRDRPGAGNTIYF. The DNA of the CDR3 is TGTGCCTGGAGTCGAGACAGGCCTGGGGCTGGAAACACCATATATTTT.

The chain uses TRBV19 and TRBJ2-3; perhaps TRBD2 as D (5 bases). The V end lost 9 bases, the J end lost 4 bases, and 17 bases lay between the germline ends. CDR1 and CDR2 from the germline V gene are LNHDA and SQIVND (reference sequence). The CDR3 runs 14 residues. The CDR3 loop reads CARSREPAPDTQYF. DNA for the CDR3: TGTGCCAGAAGCCGGGAACCAGCCCCAGATACGCAGTATTTT.

V usage is TRBV6-5 and J usage is TRBJ2-7, with D possibly being TRBD1 (5 bases). The CDR3 covers 14 residues. V was trimmed by 5 bases and J by 6 bases, leaving 17 bases between them. Looked up from germline, CDR1 is MNHEY and CDR2 is SVGAGI. CDR3 DNA sequence: TGTGCCAGCAGTCTCAGGGCGTTAAGAAGCGAGCAGTACTTC. Its translation is CASSLRALRSEQYF.

The J gene is TRBJ1-1, the V gene TRBV28, with TRBD1 as a possible D gene (6 bases). V lost 1 base and J lost 4, with 19 bases in between. Germline CDR1 reads MDHEN; CDR2 reads SYDVKM. The CDR3 contains 17 residues. The CDR3 region has the DNA TGTGCCAGCAGTTTATTCGGGGGGCTCCCCCTGGGCACTGAAGCTTTCTTT. Its translation is CASSLFGGLPLGTEAFF.

The chain recombines TRBV6-1 with TRBJ2-7; 10 bases agree with TRBD1. The CDR3 runs 16 residues. Trimming cost V 3 bases and J 5 bases; bases outside gene matches: 10. Germline V CDR1 and CDR2: MNHNS, SASEGT. Written as DNA, the CDR3 is TGTGCCAGCAGTGACGGCACGGGACAGGGGACCGACGAGCAGTACTTC. Translated, it gives CASSDGTGQGTDEQYF.

This rearrangement joins TRBV5-8 to TRBJ2-7, with a possible D match to TRBD1 (5 bases). V was trimmed by 1 base and J by 2 bases, leaving 16 bases between them. CDR3 length: 16 amino acids. Germline CDR1 SGHTS, CDR2 YDEGEE. CDR3 amino acids: CASSLSGWGQTYEQYF. The CDR3 coding sequence is TGTGCCAGCAGCTTGAGTGGGTGGGGCCAAACCTACGAGCAGTACTTC.

The V gene is TRBV10-3, the J gene TRBJ2-1, with TRBD1 as a possible D gene (6 bases). Trimming shortened V by 8 bases and J by 9 bases, and 23 bases separated the two germline ends. From germline, CDR1 is ENHRY and CDR2 SYGVKD. The CDR3 runs to 15 residues. Written as DNA, the CDR3 is TGTGCCATCGGCTCCGAGGGGGACGGTGGAGGTGAGCAGTTCTTC. It encodes CAIGSEGDGGGEQFF.

This clone has more than one count but fewer than ten. The chain is built from TRBV5-4 and TRBJ1-2; maybe TRBD1 (6 bases). V lost 5 bases to trimming and J lost 7 bases, with 15 bases between them. The germline CDR1 and CDR2 sequences are SGHNT and YYREEE (reference sequence). The length of the CDR3 is 13 residues. The DNA for the CDR3 is TGTGCCAGCAGTCCACAGGGTATTAGTGGCTACACCTTC. Amino acids: CASSPQGISGYTF.

V and J are TRBV27 and TRBJ2-3; a weak D match, TRBD1 (8 bases). Germline lookup yields CDR1 MNHEY and CDR2 SMNVEV (reference sequence). This CDR3 is built from 15 residues. V was pared by 0 bases and J by 6 bases, with 13 bases between. CDR3 in amino acids: CASSLSAQGGDTQYF. CDR3 bases: TGTGCCAGCAGTTTATCTGCACAGGGGGGGGATACGCAGTATTTT.

This chain links TRBV2 with TRBJ1-2; possible D gene TRBD1, 5 bases. V was clipped by 6 bases and J by 0 bases, with 11 bases between them. The CDR3 contains 14 residues. Germline V gene data show CDR1 as SNHLY and CDR2 as FYNNEI. CDR3 sequence reads: CASRDIPPNYGYTF. CDR3 DNA: TGTGCCAGCAGGGACATCCCGCCTAACTATGGCTACACCTTC.

This chain joins TRBV12-3 or TRBV12-4 and TRBJ1-1, with 8 positions matching TRBD1. The ends lost 5 bases at V and 8 bases at J; junction bases unmatched: 7. The CDR3 spans 13 residues. The CDR3 loop reads CASSKTDRGEAFF. The CDR3 DNA reads TGTGCCAGCAGTAAAACCGACAGGGGCGAAGCTTTCTTT.